This is a list of T cell receptor beta chains from one sample in a study of graft-versus-host responses after intestinal transplantation. TCRdb's table, derived via immunoSEQ multiplex PCR, lists solely in-frame clones and lacks some. The sample has 120,000 or so clones, just under 95% seen once; the top ten hold 0.4% to 0.55%. No antigens are known for them. The sequencing here drew on unstimulated CD8+ T cells sorted from spleen or lymph node cells, taken before intestinal transplant. Receptors were obtained from a human donor who received an intestinal transplant. Each CDR3 is given with its conserved first and last residue. The order of the fields is J gene, clone size, V gene, D gene, CDR3 DNA, CDR3 protein. A D gene is named only where the DNA matches it firmly. Only part of the rows carry a size: once, few, many, or a class if the clone is expanded.

TRBJ2-7,NA,TRBV6-1,NA,TGTGCCAGCAGTGAATATTGGGCGAAGTCCTACGAGCAGTACTTC,CASSEYWAKSYEQYF
TRBJ2-7,few,TRBV19,NA,TGTGCCAGTGGGACAGCGGGGCCCTACGAGCAGTACTTC,CASGTAGPYEQYF
TRBJ1-2,NA,TRBV7-9,NA,TGTGCCAGCAGCTTAGCGAATCGTGGCTACACCTTC,CASSLANRGYTF
TRBJ2-7,NA,TRBV7-8,TRBD1,TGTGCCAGCAGCCCACAGGGGGCAAACTACGAGCAGTACTTC,CASSPQGANYEQYF
TRBJ2-2,NA,TRBV7-8,NA,TGTGCCAGCAGCTTAGCGGCTACCTTCCTCGGGGAGCTGTTTTTT,CASSLAATFLGELFF
TRBJ1-1,once,TRBV27,NA,TGTGCCAGCAGTGGCAGCATGAACACTGAAGCTTTCTTT,CASSGSMNTEAFF
TRBJ2-1,few,TRBV27,NA,TGTGCCAGCAGTTTAGCGGGCTCCTACAATGAGCAGTTCTTC,CASSLAGSYNEQFF
TRBJ1-3,NA,TRBV6-5,NA,TGTGCCAGCGCGGTCCGGGGTCCTGGAAACACCATATATTTT,CASAVRGPGNTIYF
TRBJ2-1,NA,TRBV6-6,TRBD2,TGTGCCAGCAGTTACTCGATGGGACTAGGGTACAATGAGCAGTTCTTC,CASSYSMGLGYNEQFF
TRBJ2-1,NA,TRBV7-9,NA,TGTGCCAGCAGCTCTAGCCGAACATCCTACAATGAGCAGTTCTTC,CASSSSRTSYNEQFF
TRBJ2-1,NA,TRBV6-1,TRBD2,TGTGCCAGCAGCCGACCGGGACTAGCAGACAATGAGCAGTTCTTC,CASSRPGLADNEQFF
TRBJ1-2,NA,TRBV27,NA,TGTGCCAGCAGTTTCTCCCGCGGGCTTGAAATCTATGGCTACACCTTC,CASSFSRGLEIYGYTF
TRBJ1-2,NA,TRBV19,TRBD1,TGTGCCAGTGCAATCACAGGGGGCGACTATGGCTACACCTTC,CASAITGGDYGYTF
TRBJ2-2,NA,TRBV6-5,NA,TGTGCCATCTCACGGGAGGGGGCTAGCGGGGAGCTGTTTTTT,CAISREGASGELFF
TRBJ1-1,few,TRBV7-9,NA,TGTGCCAGCAGCTTAGACACTGAAGCTTTCTTT,CASSLDTEAFF
TRBJ1-2,NA,TRBV10-2,NA,TGCGCCAGCCTGGACCCGAACGACGGGAACTATGGCTACACCTTC,CASLDPNDGNYGYTF
TRBJ2-1,NA,TRBV19,NA,TGTGCCAGTAGTAACCGCAATGAGCAGTTCTTC,CASSNRNEQFF
TRBJ2-2,NA,TRBV7-9,TRBD1,TGTGCCAGCAGCTTAGGGACAGGGAACACCGGGGAGCTGTTTTTT,CASSLGTGNTGELFF
TRBJ1-5,NA,TRBV19,NA,TGTGCCAGTAGAGGACCCTATAATCAGCCCCAGCATTTT,CASRGPYNQPQHF
TRBJ2-1,NA,TRBV29-1,TRBD2,TGCAGCGTTGCGGGTGGACTAGCGGGAGGGTATGATGAGCAGTTCTTC,CSVAGGLAGGYDEQFF
TRBJ2-7,NA,TRBV28,NA,TGTGCCAGCAGCCCTGGGGTGGGCGACGAGCAGTACTTC,CASSPGVGDEQYF
TRBJ1-2,NA,TRBV5-1,NA,TGCGCCAGCAGCTTAGCAGGAGGGGTCGATGGCTACACCTTC,CASSLAGGVDGYTF
TRBJ2-7,once,TRBV11-2,NA,TGTGCCAGCAGCTTATCTGTGCCCTACGAGCAGTACTTC,CASSLSVPYEQYF
TRBJ1-1,NA,TRBV6-1,NA,TGTGCCAGCAGTGAATTTTATTCGAGTTTGGAAGATATGAACACTGAAGCTTTCTTT,CASSEFYSSLEDMNTEAFF
TRBJ2-7,NA,TRBV20-1,NA,TGCAGTGCTCCACTTCGAGACGGGCAGTACTTC,CSAPLRDGQYF
TRBJ2-1,NA,TRBV9,NA,TGTGCCAGCAGCGTAGACGGGACCACCCAGAATGAGCAGTTCTTC,CASSVDGTTQNEQFF
TRBJ1-1,NA,TRBV6-6,TRBD1,TGTGCCAGCAGTTACGTAAGGGGGCAATTAGCTGAAGCTTTCTTT,CASSYVRGQLAEAFF
TRBJ2-3,NA,TRBV5-1,TRBD1,TGCGCCAGCGGCCTAGGGACAGGGCCCGGTGGCACAGATACGCAGTATTTT,CASGLGTGPGGTDTQYF